The present TCR beta chain was sequenced within a study of OX40 agonist ivuxolimab in advanced cancers. Study at large: Administration of intravenous ivuxolimab to patients occurred every 2 weeks at 0.01 to 10 mg/kg.

Broader study findings: CD4+ and CD8+ blood T cells expanded clonally by week 6 at 0.1 to 3.0 mg/kg.

Per germline, CDR1 MGHRA and CDR2 YSYEKL. The V gene end was trimmed by 5 bases and the J gene end by 2 bases; junction bases not matched to a gene: 5. The CDR3 has 15 residues. Clones were read by immunoSEQ multiplex PCR, and TCRdb kept only the in-frame ones, dropping some. This sample has tens of thousands of clones, with 84% found just once. On this clone itself: Its antigen is unknown. Other nucleotide sequences in the sample specify the same CDR3.

The specimen was CD4+ or CD8+ T cells sorted from blood, collected in a trial of the OX40 agonist ivuxolimab. The V and J genes are TRBV4-1 and TRBJ2-7, with TRBD2 identical over 11 bases. The source of this sequence is an adult with an advanced solid tumor such as melanoma, head and neck, liver or kidney cancer. The CDR3 here is CASSYGTSGTYEQYF. CDR3 DNA sequence: TGCGCCAGCAGCTACGGGACTAGCGGCACCTACGAGCAGTACTTC.